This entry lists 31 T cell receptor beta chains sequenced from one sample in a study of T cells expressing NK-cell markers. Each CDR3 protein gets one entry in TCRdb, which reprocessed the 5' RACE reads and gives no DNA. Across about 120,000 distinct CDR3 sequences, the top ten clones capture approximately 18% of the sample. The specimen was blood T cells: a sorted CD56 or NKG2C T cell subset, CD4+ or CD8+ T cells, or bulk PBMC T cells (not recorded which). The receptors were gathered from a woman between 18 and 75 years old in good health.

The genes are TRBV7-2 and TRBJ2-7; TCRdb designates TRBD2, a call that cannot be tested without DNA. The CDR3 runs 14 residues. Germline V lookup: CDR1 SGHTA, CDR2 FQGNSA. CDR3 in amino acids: CASSLVTSGYEQYF. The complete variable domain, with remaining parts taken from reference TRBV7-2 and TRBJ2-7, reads GAGVSQSPSNKVTEKGKDVELRCDPISGHTALYWYRQSLGQGLEFLIYFQGNSAPDKSGLPSDRFSAERTGGSVSTLTIQRTQQEDSAVYLCASSLVTSGYEQYFGPGTRLTVT.

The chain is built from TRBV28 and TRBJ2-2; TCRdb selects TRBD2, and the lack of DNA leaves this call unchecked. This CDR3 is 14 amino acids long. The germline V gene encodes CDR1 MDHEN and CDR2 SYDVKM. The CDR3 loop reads CASSLAGEAGELFF.

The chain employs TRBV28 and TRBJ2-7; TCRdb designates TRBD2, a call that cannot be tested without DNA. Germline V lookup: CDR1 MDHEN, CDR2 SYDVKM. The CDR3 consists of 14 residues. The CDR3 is CASSLTSPSYEQYF.

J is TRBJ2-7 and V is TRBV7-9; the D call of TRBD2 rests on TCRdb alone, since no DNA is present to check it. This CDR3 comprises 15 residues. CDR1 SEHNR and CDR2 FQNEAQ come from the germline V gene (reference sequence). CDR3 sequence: CASSLAGGLSYEQYF.

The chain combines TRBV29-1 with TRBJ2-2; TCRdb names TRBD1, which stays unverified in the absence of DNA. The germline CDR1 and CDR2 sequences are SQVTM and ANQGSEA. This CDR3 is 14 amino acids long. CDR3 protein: CSVGGPANTGELFF.

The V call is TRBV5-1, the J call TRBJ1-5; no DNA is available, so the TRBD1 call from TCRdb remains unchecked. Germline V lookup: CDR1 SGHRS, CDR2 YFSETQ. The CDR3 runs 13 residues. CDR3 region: CASSPIGGQPQHF.

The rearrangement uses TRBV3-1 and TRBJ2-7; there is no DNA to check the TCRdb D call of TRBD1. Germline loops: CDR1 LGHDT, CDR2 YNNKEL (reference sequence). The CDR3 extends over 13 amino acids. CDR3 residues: CASSRDRAYEQYF.

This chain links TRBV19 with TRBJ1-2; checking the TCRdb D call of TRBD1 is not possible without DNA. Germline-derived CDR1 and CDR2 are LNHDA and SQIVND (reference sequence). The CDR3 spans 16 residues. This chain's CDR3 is CASSIDRQGTNYGYTF.

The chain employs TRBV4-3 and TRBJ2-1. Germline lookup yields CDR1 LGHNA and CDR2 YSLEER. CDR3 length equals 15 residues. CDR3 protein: CASSQGSSSYNEQFF.

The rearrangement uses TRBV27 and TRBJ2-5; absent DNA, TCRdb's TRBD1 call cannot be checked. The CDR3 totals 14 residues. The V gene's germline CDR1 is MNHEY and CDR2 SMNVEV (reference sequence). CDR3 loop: CASSFYRPGETQYF.

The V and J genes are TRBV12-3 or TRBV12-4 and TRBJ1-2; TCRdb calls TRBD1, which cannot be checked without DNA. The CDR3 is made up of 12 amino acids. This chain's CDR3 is CASSWTGIGYTF.

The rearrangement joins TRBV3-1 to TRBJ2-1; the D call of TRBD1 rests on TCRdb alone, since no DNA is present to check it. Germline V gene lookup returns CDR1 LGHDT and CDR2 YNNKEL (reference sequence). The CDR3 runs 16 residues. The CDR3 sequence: CASSQMTGRLENEQFF.

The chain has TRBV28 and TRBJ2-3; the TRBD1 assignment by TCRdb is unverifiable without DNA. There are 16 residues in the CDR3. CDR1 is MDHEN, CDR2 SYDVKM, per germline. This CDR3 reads CASSRTGKADTDTQYF.

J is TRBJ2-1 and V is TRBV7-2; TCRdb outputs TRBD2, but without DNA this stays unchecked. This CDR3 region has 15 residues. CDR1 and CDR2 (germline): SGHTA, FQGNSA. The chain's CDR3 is CASSLTSGRHNEQFF.

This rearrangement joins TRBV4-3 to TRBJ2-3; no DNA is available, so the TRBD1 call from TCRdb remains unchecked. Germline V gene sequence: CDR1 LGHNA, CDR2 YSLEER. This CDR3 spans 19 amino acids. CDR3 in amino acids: CASSQDVFLGTGTTDTQYF.

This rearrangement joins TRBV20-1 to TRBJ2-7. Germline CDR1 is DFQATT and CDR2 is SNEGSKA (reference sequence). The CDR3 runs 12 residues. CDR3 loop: CSADTVTYEQYF.

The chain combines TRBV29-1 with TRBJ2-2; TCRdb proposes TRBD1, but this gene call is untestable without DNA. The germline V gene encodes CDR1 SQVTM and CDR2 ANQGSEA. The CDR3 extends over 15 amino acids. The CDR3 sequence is CSVETGVSNTGELFF.

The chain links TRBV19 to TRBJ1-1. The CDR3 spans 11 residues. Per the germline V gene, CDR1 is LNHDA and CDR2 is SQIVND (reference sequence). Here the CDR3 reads CASHQSFKAFF. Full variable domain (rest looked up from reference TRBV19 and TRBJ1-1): DGGITQSPKYLFRKEGQNVTLSCEQNLNHDAMYWYRQDPGQGLRLIYYSQIVNDFQKGDIAEGYSVSREKKESFPLTVTSAQKNPTAFYLCASHQSFKAFFGQGTRLTVV.

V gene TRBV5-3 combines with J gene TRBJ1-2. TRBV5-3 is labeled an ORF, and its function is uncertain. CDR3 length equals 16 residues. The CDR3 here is CARSLTKANANYGYTF.

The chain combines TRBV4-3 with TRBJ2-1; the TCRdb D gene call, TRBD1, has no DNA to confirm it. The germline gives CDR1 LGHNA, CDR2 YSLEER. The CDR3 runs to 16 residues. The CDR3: CASSQESAGVWNEQFF.

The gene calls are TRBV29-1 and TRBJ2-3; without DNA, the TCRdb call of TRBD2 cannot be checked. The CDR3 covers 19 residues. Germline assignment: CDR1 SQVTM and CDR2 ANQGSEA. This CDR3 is CSVGGGLAVSFKAGDTQYF.

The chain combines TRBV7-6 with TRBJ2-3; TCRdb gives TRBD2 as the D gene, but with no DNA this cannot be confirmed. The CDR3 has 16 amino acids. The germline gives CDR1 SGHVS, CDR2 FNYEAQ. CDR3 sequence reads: CASSLAAGGLTDTQYF.

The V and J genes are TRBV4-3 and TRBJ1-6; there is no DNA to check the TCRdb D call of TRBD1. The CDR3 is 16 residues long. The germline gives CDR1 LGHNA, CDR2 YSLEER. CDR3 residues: CASSPDAGAENSPLHF.

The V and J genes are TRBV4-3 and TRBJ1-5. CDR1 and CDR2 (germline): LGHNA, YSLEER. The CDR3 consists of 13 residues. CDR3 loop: CASSLANGQPQHF.

The CDR3 reads CASSIQAYNEQFF. The chain uses TRBV19 and TRBJ2-1. Germline V gene sequence: CDR1 LNHDA, CDR2 SQIVND (reference sequence). The CDR3 totals 13 residues.

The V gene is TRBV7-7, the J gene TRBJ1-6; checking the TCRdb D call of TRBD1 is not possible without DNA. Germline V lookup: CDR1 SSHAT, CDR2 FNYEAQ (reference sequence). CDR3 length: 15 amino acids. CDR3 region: CASSLAQGANSPLHF.

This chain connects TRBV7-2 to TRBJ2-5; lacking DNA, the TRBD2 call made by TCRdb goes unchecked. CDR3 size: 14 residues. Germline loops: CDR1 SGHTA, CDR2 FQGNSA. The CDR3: CASSFGPTQETQYF.

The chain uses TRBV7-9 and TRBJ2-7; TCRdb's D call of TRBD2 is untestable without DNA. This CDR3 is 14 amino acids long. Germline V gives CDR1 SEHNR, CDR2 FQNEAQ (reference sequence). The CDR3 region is CASSPREGLYEQYF.

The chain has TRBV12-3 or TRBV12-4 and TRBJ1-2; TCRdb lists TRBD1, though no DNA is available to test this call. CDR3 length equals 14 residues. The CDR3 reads CASSTPGLGYGYTF.

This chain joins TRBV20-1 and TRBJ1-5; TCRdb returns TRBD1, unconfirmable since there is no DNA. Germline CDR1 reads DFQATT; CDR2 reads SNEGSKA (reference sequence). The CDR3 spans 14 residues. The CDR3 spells CSARGPGFNQPQHF.

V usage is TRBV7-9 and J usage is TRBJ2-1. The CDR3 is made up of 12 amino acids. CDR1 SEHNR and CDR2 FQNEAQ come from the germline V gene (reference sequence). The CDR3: CASSFSTSEQFF.